This entry lists 16 T cell receptor beta chains sequenced from one sample in a study of CD4 T cells in relation to SARS-CoV-2 and coronaviruses. Measured with immunoSEQ multiplex PCR; TCRdb has only the in-frame clones, and not every one. This table holds about 59,000 clones, approximately 90% found once. The unexposed donors gave CD4+ T cells in about 2010-2019, prior to COVID-19. Sequenced sample: memory CD4+ T cells from PBMCs. These receptors were collected from a human donor in good health.

J is TRBJ2-1 and V is TRBV28; 12 bases line up with TRBD2. V was clipped by 6 bases and J by 6 bases; unmatched bases: 6. From germline, CDR1 is MDHEN and CDR2 SYDVKM. The CDR3 sequence is 15 residues long. The CDR3 region has the DNA TGTGCCAGCAGAACCGGGACTAGCGGGTCCAATGAGCAGTTCTTC. Amino acid sequence: CASRTGTSGSNEQFF.

J is TRBJ2-1 and V is TRBV10-2, with 7 bases identical to TRBD2. J gave up 4 bases and V 0 bases, and 3 bases lay outside the gene matches. The CDR3 is made up of 15 amino acids. Germline CDR1 reads WSHSY; CDR2 reads SAAADI. CDR3 sequence reads: CASSESSAGYNEQFF. The CDR3 nucleotides are TGCGCCAGCAGTGAGTCCTCAGCGGGGTACAATGAGCAGTTCTTC.

The chain is built from TRBV18 and TRBJ1-1; tentatively, D is TRBD1 (5 bases). Deletions cut 2 bases from V and 4 bases from J, with 14 bases between. CDR3 length equals 15 residues. Germline CDR1 and CDR2: KGHSH and LQKENI. CDR3 sequence: CASSPGGARGTEAFF. Written as DNA, the CDR3 is TGTGCCAGCTCACCAGGAGGGGCGAGGGGCACTGAAGCTTTCTTT.

This chain links TRBV5-1 with TRBJ2-7; D gene uncertain. Germline lookup yields CDR1 SGHRS and CDR2 YFSETQ. This CDR3 spans 11 amino acids. V was trimmed by 6 bases and J by 7 bases, leaving 11 bases between them. The CDR3 nucleotides read TGCGCCAGCAACCTCCTGGGGGAGCAGTACTTC. Its protein product is CASNLLGEQYF.

The V and J genes are TRBV7-8 and TRBJ1-6; no firm D call. Germline lookup yields CDR1 SGHVS and CDR2 FQNEAQ. This CDR3 has 11 amino acids. Trimming removed 5 bases from V and 9 bases from J, with 5 bases in between. The CDR3 loop reads CASSRGSPLHF. The CDR3 nucleotides are TGTGCCAGCAGCCGGGGTTCACCCCTCCACTTT. Looking up the rest from reference TRBV7-8 and TRBJ1-6 gives the full variable domain: GAGVSQSPRYKVAKRGQDVALRCDPISGHVSLFWYQQALGQGPEFLTYFQNEAQLDKSGLPSDRFFAERPEGSVSTLKIQRTQQEDSAVYLCASSRGSPLHFGNGTRLTVT.

The chain recombines TRBV10-1 with TRBJ2-3; weak D call: TRBD2 (6 bases). The CDR3 has 15 residues. Per germline, CDR1 WNHNN and CDR2 SYGVQD (reference sequence). V lost 3 bases and J 4 bases, leaving 14 bases between the germline ends. CDR3 nucleotide sequence: TGCGCCAGCAGTGAACAACTAGCAGGCTCAGATACGCAGTATTTT. Translating it yields CASSEQLAGSDTQYF.

The chain recombines TRBV10-3 with TRBJ1-3; D is unresolved. Germline V gives CDR1 ENHRY, CDR2 SYGVKD. Trimming cost V 6 bases and J 10 bases, with 16 bases left between them. The CDR3 totals 13 residues. This CDR3 is CAIRGPPSATIYF. CDR3 sequence (DNA): TGTGCCATCAGAGGGCCACCCTCGGCGACCATATATTTT.

The chain links TRBV19 to TRBJ2-1, with D possibly matching TRBD1 (6 bases). CDR1 is LNHDA and CDR2 is SQIVND in the germline V gene (reference sequence). V lost 8 bases to trimming and J lost 4 bases, with 15 bases between them. The CDR3 has 14 residues. The CDR3: CASGPGTTYNEQFF. The DNA of the CDR3 is TGTGCCAGTGGCCCCGGGACAACGTACAATGAGCAGTTCTTC.

The chain recombines TRBV28 with TRBJ1-2; unclear D gene. This CDR3 has 14 residues. Germline CDR1 reads MDHEN; CDR2 reads SYDVKM. Trimming stripped 1 base from V and 4 bases from J, with 10 bases between. CDR3 sequence (DNA): TGTGCCAGCAGTTTATCCCCAGATCCCTATGGCTACACCTTC. The encoded protein is CASSLSPDPYGYTF.

V is TRBV5-1 and J is TRBJ2-1; D is possibly TRBD1 or TRBD2 (6 bases each). The CDR3 extends over 17 amino acids. V shed 4 bases and J shed 8 bases, with 25 bases lying between them. Per the germline V gene, CDR1 is SGHRS and CDR2 is YFSETQ. CDR3 loop: CASSPERQGTGADEQFF. CDR3 coding DNA: TGCGCCAGCAGCCCAGAACGGCAGGGGACGGGGGCGGATGAGCAGTTCTTC.

The chain has TRBV7-2 and TRBJ2-1, with 8 bases aligning to TRBD2. Germline V gives CDR1 SGHTA, CDR2 FQGNSA. This CDR3 has 15 residues. Trimming cost V 5 bases and J 8 bases; bases outside gene matches: 11. The DNA of the CDR3 is TGTGCCAGCAGCATACAAGCGGGAGCTCCAGATGAGCAGTTCTTC. This codes for CASSIQAGAPDEQFF.

The V call is TRBV18, the J call TRBJ2-3, with 14 bases aligning to TRBD2. CDR1 is KGHSH and CDR2 is LQKENI in the germline V gene. The CDR3 length is 20 residues. V was pared by 2 bases and J by 6 bases, with 16 bases of the junction left unmatched. This chain's CDR3 is CASSPAAETSGRANLDTQYF. CDR3 sequence (DNA): TGTGCCAGCTCACCAGCCGCCGAGACTAGCGGGAGGGCCAATCTGGATACGCAGTATTTT.

The chain has TRBV19 and TRBJ1-5; D gene ambiguous. Trimming removed 6 bases from V and 0 bases from J, with 9 bases in between. CDR1 and CDR2 from the germline V gene are LNHDA and SQIVND (reference sequence). CDR3 length: 14 residues. The CDR3 reads CASSRQDSNQPQHF. CDR3 DNA sequence: TGTGCCAGTAGCAGGCAGGATAGCAATCAGCCCCAGCATTTT.

This clone was picked up one time. V is TRBV28 and J is TRBJ1-3; TRBD1 aligns across 7 bases. With 7 bases clipped from V and 2 bases from J, the junction kept 8 bases outside the gene matches. CDR3 length equals 15 residues. Germline V gives CDR1 MDHEN, CDR2 SYDVKM. For the CDR3, the DNA is TGTGCCAGCAAGGGCTTTCAGGGGGCTGGAAACACCATATATTTT. Translating it yields CASKGFQGAGNTIYF.

CDR3 in DNA: TGTGCCAGCAGCCCGGGACTCACAGATACGCAGTATTTT. It translates to CASSPGLTDTQYF. This chain uses TRBV4-2 with TRBJ2-3; D is possibly TRBD2 (6 bases). Looked up from germline, CDR1 is LGHNA and CDR2 is YNFKEQ. Deletions cut 4 bases from V and 2 bases from J, with 7 bases between. The CDR3 extends over 13 amino acids.

The chain joins TRBV18 to TRBJ2-7, with D uncertain. The CDR3 runs to 14 residues. The V end was cut by 3 bases, the J end by 3 bases, with 12 bases between. Per germline, CDR1 KGHSH and CDR2 LQKENI. DNA of the CDR3: TGTGCCAGCTCACCGCCGAATCCGGGCTACGAGCAGTACTTC. Its protein product is CASSPPNPGYEQYF.